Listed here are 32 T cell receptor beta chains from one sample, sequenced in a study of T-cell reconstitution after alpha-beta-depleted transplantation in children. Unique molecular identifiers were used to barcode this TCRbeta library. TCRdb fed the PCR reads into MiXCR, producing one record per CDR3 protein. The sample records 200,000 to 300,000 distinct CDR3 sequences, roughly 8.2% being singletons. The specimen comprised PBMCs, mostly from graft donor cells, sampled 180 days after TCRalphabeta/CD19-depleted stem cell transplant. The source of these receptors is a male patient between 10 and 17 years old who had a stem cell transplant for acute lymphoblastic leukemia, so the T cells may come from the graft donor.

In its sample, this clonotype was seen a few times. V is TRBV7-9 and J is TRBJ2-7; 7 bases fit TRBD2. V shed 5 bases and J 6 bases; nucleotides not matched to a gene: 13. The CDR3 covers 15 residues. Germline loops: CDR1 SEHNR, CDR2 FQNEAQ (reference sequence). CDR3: CASSARGREGVEQYF. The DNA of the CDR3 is TGTGCCAGCAGCGCCCGGGGGAGGGAAGGGGTCGAGCAGTACTTC.

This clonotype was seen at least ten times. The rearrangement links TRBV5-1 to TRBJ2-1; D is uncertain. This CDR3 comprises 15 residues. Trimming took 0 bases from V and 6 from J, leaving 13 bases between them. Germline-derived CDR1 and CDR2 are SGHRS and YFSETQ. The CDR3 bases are TGCGCCAGCAGCTTGGGACTCGCAGCCGGCAATGAGCAGTTCTTC. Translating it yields CASSLGLAAGNEQFF.

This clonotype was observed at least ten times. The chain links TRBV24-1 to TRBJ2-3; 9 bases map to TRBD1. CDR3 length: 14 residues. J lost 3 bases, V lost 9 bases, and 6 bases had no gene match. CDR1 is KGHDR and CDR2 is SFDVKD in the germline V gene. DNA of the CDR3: TGTGCCACCGGCGGGGGACAGGGAACAGATACGCAGTATTTT. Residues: CATGGGQGTDTQYF.

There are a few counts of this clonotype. CDR3 protein: CASSDPGTFQETQYF. The CDR3 bases are TGTGCCAGCAGCGACCCCGGGACCTTCCAAGAGACCCAGTACTTC. The chain has TRBV9 and TRBJ2-5; the D gene could be TRBD1 or TRBD2 (5 bases each). The V and J ends lost 3 bases and 1 base respectively, with 13 bases between them. CDR1 is SGDLS and CDR2 is YYNGEE in the germline V gene. The CDR3 has 15 residues.

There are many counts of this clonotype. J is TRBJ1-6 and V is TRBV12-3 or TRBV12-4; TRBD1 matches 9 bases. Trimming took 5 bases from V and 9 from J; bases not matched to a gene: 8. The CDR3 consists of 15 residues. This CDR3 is CASSPGDRVGSPLHF. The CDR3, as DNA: TGTGCCAGCAGTCCGGGGGACAGGGTGGGTTCACCCCTCCACTTT.

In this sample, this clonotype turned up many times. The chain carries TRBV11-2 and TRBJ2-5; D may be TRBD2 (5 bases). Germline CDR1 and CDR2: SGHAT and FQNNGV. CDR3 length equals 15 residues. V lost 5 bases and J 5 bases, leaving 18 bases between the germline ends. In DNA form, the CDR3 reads TGTGCCAGCAGCCTCGCCGCCCGGGGAACTGAGACCCAGTACTTC. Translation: CASSLAARGTETQYF.

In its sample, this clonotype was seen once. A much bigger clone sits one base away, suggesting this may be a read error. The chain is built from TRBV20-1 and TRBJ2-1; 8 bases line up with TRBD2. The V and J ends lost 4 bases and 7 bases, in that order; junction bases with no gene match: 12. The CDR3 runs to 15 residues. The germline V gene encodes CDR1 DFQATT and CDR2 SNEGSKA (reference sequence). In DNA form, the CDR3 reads TGCAGTGCTATCCCCGGGGGGGAAGTGGAAAATGAGCAGTTCTTC. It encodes CSAIPGGEVENEQFF.

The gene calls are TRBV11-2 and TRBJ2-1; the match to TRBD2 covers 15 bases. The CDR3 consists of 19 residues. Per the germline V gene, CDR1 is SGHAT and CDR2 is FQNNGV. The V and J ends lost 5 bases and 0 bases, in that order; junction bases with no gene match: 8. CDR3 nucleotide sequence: TGTGCCAGCAGCCCTCGGGGACTAGCGGGAGGCAGCTCCTACAATGAGCAGTTCTTC. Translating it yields CASSPRGLAGGSSYNEQFF. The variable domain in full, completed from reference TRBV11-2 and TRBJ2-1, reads EAGVAQSPRYKIIEKRQSVAFWCNPISGHATLYWYQQILGQGPKLLIQFQNNGVVDDSQLPKDRFSAERLKGVDSTLKIQPAKLEDSAVYLCASSPRGLAGGSSYNEQFFGPGTRLTVL.

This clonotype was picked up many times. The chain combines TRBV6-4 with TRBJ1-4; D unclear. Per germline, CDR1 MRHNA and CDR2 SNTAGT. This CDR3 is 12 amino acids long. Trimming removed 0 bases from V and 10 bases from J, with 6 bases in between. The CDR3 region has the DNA TGTGCCAGCAGTGACTCAGAGGGAAAACTGTTTTTT. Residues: CASSDSEGKLFF.

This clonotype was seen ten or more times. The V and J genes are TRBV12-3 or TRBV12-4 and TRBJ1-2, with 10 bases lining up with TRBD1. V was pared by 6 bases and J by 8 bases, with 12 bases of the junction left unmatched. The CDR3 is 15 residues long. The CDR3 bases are TGTGCCAGCAGGTCGAGCGGGACAGGGGCATTAGGCTACACCTTC. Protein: CASRSSGTGALGYTF.

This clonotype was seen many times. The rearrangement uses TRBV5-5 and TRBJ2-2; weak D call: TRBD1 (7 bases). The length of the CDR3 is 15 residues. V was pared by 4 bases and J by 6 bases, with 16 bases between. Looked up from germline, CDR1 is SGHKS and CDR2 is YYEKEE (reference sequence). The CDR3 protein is CASSRRGALPGELFF. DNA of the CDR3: TGTGCCAGCAGCCGCAGGGGGGCGTTACCCGGGGAGCTGTTTTTT.

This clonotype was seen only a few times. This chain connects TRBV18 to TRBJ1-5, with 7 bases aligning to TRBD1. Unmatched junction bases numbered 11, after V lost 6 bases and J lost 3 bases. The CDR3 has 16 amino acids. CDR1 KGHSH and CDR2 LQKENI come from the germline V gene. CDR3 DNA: TGTGCCAGCTCTCAAGGACAGGCGTTAGACAATCAGCCCCAGCATTTT. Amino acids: CASSQGQALDNQPQHF.

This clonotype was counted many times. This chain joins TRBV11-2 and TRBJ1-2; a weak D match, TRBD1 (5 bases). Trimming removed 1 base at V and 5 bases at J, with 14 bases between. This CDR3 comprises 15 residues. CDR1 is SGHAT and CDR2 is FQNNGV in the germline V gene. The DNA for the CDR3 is TGTGCCAGCAGCTTAGCTGTGGTGGACATGTATGGCTACACCTTC. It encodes CASSLAVVDMYGYTF. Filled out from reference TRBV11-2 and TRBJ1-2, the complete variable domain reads EAGVAQSPRYKIIEKRQSVAFWCNPISGHATLYWYQQILGQGPKLLIQFQNNGVVDDSQLPKDRFSAERLKGVDSTLKIQPAKLEDSAVYLCASSLAVVDMYGYTFGSGTRLTVV.

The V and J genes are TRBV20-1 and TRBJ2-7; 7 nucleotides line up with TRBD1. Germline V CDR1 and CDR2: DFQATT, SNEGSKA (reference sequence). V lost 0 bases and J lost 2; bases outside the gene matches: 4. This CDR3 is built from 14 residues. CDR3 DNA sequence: TGCAGTGCTAGAGATGGCAGGGGGACCTACGAGCAGTACTTC. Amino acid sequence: CSARDGRGTYEQYF.

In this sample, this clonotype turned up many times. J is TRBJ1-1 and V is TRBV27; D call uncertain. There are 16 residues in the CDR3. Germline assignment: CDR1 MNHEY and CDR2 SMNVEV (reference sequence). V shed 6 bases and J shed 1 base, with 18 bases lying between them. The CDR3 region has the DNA TGTGCCAGCAGCGCCCTGAGCCACAGACAGAACACTGAAGCTTTCTTT. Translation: CASSALSHRQNTEAFF.

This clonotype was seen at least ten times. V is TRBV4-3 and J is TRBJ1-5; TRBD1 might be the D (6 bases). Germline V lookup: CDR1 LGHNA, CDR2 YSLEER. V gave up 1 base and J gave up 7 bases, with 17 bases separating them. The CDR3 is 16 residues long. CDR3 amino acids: CASSQGTGPPLQPQHF. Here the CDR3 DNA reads TGCGCCAGCAGCCAAGGAACAGGGCCTCCTCTCCAGCCCCAGCATTTT.

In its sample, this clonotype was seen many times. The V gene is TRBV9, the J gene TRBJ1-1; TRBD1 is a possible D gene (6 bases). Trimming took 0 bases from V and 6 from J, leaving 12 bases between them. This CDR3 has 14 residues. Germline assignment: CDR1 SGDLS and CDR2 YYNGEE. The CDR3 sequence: CASSVGGLDAEAFF. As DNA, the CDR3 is TGTGCCAGCAGCGTAGGGGGGCTCGACGCTGAAGCTTTCTTT.

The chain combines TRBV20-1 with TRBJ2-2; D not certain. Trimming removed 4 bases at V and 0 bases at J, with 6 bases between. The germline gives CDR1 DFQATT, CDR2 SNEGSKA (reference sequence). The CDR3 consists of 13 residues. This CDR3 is CSANLANTGELFF. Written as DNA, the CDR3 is TGCAGTGCTAATCTGGCGAACACCGGGGAGCTGTTTTTT.

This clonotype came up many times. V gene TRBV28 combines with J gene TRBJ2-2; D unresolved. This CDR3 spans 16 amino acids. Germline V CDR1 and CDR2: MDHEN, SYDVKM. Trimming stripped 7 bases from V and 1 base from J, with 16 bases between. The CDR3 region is CASTILRTVNTGELFF. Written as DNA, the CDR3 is TGTGCCAGCACCATATTAAGGACGGTGAACACCGGGGAGCTGTTTTTT.

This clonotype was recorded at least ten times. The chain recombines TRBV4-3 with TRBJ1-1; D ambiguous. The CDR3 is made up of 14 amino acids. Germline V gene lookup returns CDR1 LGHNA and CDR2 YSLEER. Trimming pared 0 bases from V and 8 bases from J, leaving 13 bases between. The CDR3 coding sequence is TGCGCCAGCAGCCAAGAGACGGCTCAAAGAGAAGCTTTCTTT. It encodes CASSQETAQREAFF.

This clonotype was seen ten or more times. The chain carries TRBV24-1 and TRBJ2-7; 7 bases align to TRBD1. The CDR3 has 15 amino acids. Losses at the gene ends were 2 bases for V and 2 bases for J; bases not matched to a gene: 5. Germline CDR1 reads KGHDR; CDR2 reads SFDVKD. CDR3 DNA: TGTGCCACCAGTGATTCTCGGGACAGCCCCTACGAGCAGTACTTC. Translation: CATSDSRDSPYEQYF.

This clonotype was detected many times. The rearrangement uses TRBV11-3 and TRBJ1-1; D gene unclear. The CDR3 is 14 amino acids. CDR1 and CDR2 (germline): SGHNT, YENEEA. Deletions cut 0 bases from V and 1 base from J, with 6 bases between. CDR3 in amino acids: CASSLEPSNTEAFF. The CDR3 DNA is TGTGCCAGCAGCTTAGAGCCATCGAACACTGAAGCTTTCTTT.

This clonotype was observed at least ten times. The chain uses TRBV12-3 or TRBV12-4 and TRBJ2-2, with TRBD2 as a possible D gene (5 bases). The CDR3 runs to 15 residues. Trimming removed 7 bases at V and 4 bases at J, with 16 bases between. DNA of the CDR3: TGTGCCAGCAAGGAAGAGGGTAGAGGCACCGGGGAGCTGTTTTTT. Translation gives CASKEEGRGTGELFF.

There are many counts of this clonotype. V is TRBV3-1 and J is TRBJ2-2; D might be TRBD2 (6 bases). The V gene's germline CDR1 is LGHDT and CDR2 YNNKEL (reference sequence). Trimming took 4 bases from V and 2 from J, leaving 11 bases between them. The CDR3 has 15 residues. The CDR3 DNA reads TGTGCCAGCAGCCGAGCGGGTCCAAACACCGGGGAGCTGTTTTTT. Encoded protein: CASSRAGPNTGELFF.

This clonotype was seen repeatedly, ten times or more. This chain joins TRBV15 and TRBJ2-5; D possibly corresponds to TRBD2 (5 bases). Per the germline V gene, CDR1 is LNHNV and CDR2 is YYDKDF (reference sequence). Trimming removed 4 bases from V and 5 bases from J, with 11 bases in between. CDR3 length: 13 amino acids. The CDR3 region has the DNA TGTGCCACCAGCACCGGACTTGAGGAGACCCAGTACTTC. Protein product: CATSTGLEETQYF.

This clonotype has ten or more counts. CDR3 sequence (DNA): TGTGCCATCAGTGAGAGTCGGACGGGAGAAAAACTGTTTTTT. Residues: CAISESRTGEKLFF. J is TRBJ1-4 and V is TRBV10-3; no definite D call. The CDR3 spans 14 residues. Per the germline V gene, CDR1 is ENHRY and CDR2 is SYGVKD. The V and J ends lost 2 bases and 8 bases respectively, with 12 bases between them.

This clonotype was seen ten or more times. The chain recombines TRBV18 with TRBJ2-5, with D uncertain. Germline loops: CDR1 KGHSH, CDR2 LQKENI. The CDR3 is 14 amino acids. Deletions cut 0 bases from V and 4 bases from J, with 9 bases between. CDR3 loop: CASSPPGRTETQYF. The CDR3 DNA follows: TGTGCCAGCTCACCACCCGGACGGACAGAGACCCAGTACTTC.

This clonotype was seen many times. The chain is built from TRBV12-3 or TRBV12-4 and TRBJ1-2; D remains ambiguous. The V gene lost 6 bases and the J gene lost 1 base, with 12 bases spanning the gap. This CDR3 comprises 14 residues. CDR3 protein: CASSPGRGNYGYTF. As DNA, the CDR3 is TGTGCCAGCAGCCCCGGACGGGGTAACTATGGCTACACCTTC.

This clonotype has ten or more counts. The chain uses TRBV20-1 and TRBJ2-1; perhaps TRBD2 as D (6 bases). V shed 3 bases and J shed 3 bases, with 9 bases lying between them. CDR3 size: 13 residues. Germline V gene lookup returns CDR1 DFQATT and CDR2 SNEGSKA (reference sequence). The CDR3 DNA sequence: TGCAGTGCTAGGGAGGGGTTCTACAATGAGCAGTTCTTC. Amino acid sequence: CSAREGFYNEQFF.

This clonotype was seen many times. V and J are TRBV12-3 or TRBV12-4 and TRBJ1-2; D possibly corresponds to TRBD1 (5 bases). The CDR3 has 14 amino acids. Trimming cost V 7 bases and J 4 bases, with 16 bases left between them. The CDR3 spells CASNPRGVGYGYTF. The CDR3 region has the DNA TGTGCCAGCAACCCCCGGGGGGTGGGCTATGGCTACACCTTC.

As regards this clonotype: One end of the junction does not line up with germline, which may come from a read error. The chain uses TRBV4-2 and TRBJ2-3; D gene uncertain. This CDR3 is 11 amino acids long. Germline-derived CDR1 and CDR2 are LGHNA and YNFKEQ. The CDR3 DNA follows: TGTGCCCGCAGCGCTACAGATAAGCAGTATTTT. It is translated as CARSATDKQYF.

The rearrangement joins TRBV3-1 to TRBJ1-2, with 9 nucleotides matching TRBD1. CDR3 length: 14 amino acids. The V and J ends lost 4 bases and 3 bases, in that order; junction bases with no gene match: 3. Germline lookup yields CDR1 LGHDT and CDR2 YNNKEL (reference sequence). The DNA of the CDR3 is TGTGCCAGCAGCCCCAGGACAGGGGACTATGGCTACACCTTC. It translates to CASSPRTGDYGYTF.